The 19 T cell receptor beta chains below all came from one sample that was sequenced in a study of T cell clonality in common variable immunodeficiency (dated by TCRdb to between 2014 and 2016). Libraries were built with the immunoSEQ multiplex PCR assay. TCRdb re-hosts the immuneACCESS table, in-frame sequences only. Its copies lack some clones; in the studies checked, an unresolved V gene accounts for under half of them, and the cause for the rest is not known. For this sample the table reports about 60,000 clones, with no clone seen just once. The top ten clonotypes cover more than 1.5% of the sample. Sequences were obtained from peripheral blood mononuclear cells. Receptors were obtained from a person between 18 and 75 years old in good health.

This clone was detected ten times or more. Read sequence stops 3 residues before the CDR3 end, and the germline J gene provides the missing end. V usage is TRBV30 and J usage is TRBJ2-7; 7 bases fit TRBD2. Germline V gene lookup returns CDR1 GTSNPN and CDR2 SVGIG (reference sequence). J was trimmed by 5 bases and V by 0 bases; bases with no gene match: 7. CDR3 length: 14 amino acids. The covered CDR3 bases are TGTGCCTGGAGTGTGGAAGCGGGGATCAACGAG. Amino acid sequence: CAWSVEAGINE. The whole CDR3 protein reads CAWSVEAGINEQYF.

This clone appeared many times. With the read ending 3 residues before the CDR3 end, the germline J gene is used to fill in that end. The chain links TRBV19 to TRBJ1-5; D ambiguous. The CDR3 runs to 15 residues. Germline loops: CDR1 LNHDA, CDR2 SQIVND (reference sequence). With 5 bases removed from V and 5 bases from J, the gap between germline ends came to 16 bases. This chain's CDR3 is CASSWAPHLDQPQHF. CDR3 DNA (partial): TGTGCCAGTAGTTGGGCCCCCCACCTTGATCAGCCC.

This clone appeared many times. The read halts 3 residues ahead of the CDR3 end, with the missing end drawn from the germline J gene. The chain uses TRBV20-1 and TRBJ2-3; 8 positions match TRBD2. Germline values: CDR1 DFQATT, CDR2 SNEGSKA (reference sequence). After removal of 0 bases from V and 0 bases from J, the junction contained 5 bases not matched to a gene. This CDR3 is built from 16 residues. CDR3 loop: CSARDWVAGSTDTQYF. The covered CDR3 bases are TGCAGTGCTAGAGATTGGGTAGCGGGAAGCACAGATACG.

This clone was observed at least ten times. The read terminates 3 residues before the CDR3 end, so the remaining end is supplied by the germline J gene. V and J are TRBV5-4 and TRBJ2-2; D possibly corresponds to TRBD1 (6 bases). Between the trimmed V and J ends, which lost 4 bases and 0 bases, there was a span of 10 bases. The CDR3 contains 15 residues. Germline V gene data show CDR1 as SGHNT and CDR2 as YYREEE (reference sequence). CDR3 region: CASSGDNSNTGELFF. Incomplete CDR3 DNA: TGTGCCAGCAGCGGGGACAACTCGAACACCGGGGAG.

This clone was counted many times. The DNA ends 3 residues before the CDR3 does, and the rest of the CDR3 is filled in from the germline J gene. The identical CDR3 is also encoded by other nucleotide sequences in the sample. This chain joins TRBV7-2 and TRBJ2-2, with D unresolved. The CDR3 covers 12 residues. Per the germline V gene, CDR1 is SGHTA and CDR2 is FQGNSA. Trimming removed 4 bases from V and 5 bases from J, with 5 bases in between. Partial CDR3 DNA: TGTGCCAGCAGCTCCTATACCGGGGAG. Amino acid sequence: CASSSYTGE. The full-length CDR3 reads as CASSSYTGELFF.

The CDR3 spells CAWSFYDGGGEAFF. Incomplete CDR3 DNA: TGTGCCTGGAGTTTTTATGACGGCGGGGGGGAA. V and J are TRBV30 and TRBJ1-1; possibly TRBD1 for D (5 bases). With the read ending 3 residues before the CDR3 end, the germline J gene is used to fill in that end. Germline CDR1 reads GTSNPN; CDR2 reads SVGIG (reference sequence). CDR3 length: 14 residues.

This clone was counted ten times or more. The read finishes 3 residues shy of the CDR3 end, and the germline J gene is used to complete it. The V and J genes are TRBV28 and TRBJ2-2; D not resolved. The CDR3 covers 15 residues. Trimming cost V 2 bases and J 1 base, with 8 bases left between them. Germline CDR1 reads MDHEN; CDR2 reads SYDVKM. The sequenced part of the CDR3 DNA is TGTGCCAGCAGTTTAGGCGGTCGGAACACCGGGGAG. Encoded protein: CASSLGGRNTGE. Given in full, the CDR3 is CASSLGGRNTGELFF.

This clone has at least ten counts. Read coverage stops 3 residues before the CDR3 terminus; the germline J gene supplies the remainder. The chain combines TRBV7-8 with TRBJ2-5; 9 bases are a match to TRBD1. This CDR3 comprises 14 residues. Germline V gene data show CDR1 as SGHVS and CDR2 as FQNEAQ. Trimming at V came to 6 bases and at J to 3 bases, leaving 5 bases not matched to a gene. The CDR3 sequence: CASSSGTGKETQYF. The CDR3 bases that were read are TGTGCCAGCAGTTCCGGGACAGGGAAAGAGACC.

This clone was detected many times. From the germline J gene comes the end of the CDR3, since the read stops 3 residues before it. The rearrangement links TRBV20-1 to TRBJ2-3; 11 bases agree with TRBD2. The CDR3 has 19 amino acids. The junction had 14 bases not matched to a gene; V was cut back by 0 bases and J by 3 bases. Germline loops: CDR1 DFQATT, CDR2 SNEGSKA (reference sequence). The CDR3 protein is CSARDPGTSGRVRTDTQYF. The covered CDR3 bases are TGCAGTGCTAGAGATCCGGGAACTAGCGGGAGAGTGAGGACAGATACG.

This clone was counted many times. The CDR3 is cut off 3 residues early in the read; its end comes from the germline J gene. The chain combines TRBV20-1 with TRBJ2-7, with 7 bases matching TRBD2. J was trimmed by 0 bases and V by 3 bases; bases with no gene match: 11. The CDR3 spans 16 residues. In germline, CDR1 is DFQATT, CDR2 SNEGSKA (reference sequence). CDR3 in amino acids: CSARSLAASSSYEQYF. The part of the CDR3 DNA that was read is TGCAGTGCTAGGTCTCTAGCGGCCTCCTCCTCCTACGAG.

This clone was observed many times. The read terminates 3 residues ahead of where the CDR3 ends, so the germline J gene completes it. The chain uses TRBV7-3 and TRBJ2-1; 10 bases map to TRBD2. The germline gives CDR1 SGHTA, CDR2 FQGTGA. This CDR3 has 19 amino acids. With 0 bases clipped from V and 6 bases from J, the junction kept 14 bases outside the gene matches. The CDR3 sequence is CASSLTSPSGRLGINEQFF. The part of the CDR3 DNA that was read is TGTGCCAGCAGCTTAACTTCCCCTAGCGGGAGATTGGGTATCAATGAG.

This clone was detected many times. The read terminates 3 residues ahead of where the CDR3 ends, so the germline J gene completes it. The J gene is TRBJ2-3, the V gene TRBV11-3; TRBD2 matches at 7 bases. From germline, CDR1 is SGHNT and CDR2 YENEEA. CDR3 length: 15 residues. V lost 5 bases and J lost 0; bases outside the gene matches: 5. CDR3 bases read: TGTGCCAGCAGCCTCGGACTAGTGAGCACAGATACG. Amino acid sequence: CASSLGLVSTDT. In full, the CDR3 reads CASSLGLVSTDTQYF.

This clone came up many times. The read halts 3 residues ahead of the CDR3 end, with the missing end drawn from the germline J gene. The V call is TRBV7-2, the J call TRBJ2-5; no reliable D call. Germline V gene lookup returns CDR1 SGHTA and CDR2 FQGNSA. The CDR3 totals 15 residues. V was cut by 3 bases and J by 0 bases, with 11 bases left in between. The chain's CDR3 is CASSLNLGYQETQYF. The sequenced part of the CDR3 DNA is TGTGCCAGCAGCTTGAATCTCGGGTACCAAGAGACC.

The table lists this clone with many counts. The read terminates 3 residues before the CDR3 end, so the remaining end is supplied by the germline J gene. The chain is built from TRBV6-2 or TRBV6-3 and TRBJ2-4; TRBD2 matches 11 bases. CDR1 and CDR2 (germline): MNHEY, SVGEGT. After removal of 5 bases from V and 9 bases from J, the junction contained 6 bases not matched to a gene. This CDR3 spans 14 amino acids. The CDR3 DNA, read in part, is TGTGCCAGCAGTCCAACTAGCGGGAGCCTCATT. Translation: CASSPTSGSLI. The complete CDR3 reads CASSPTSGSLIQYF.

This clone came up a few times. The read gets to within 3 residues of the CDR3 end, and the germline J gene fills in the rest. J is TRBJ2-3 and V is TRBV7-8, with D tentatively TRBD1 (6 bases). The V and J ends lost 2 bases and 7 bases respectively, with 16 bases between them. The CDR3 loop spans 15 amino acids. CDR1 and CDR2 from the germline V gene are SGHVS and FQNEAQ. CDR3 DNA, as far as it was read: TGTGCCAGCAGCTTACAGGGACACAAAGAGTATACG. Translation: CASSLQGHKEYT. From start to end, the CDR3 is CASSLQGHKEYTQYF. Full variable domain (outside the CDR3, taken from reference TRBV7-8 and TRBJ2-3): GAGVSQSPRYKVAKRGQDVALRCDPISGHVSLFWYQQALGQGPEFLTYFQNEAQLDKSGLPSDRFFAERPEGSVSTLKIQRTQQEDSAVYLCASSLQGHKEYTQYFGPGTRLTVL.

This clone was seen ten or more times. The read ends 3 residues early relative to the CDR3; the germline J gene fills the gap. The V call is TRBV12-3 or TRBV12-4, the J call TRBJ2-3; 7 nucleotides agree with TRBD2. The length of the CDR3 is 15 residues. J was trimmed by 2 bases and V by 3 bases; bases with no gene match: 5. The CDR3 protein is CASSFTSAFTDTQYF. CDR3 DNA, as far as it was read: TGTGCCAGCAGTTTTACTAGCGCCTTCACAGATACG.

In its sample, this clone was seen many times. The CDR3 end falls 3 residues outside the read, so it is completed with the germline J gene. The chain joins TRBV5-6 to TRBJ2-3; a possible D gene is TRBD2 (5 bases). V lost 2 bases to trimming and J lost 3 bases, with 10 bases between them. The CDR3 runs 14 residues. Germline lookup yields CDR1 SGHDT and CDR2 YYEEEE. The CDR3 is CASSFSGVTDTQYF. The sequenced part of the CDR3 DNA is TGTGCCAGCAGCTTCTCCGGGGTGACAGATACG. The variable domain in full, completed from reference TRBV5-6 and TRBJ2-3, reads DAGVTQSPTHLIKTRGQQVTLRCSPKSGHDTVSWYQQALGQGPQFIFQYYEEEERQRGNFPDRFSGHQFPNYSSELNVNALLLGDSALYLCASSFSGVTDTQYFGPGTRLTVL.

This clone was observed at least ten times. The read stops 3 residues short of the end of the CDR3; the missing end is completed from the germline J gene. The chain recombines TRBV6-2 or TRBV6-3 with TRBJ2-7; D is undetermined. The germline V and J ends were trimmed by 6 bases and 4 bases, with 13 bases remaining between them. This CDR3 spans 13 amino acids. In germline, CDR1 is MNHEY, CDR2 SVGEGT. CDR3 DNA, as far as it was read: TGTGCCAGCAGCAAACCCACGAGGTACGAG. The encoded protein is CASSKPTRYE. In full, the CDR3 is CASSKPTRYEQYF.

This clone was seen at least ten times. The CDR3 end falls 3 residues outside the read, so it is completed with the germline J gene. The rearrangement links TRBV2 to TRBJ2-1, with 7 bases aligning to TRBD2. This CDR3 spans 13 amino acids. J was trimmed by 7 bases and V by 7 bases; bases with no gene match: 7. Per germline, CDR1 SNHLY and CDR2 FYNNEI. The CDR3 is CASIQGGRNEQFF. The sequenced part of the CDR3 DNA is TGTGCCAGCATCCAGGGAGGGCGTAATGAG.